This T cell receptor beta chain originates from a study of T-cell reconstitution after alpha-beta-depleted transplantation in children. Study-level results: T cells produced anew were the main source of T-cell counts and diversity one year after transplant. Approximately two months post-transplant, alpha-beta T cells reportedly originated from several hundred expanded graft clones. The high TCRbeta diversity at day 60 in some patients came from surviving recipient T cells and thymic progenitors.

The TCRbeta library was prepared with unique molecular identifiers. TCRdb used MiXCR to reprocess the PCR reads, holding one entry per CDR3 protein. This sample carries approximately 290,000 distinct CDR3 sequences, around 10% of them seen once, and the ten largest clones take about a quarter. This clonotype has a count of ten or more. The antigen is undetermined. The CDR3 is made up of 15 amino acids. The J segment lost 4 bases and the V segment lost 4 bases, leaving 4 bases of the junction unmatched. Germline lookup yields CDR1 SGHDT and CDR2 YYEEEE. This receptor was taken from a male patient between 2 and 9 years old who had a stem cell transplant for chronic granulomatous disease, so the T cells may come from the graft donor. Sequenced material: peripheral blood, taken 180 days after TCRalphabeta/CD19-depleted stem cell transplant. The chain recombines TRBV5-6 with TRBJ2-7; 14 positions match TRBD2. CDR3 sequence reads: CASSGGTSGRYEQYF. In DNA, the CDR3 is TGTGCCAGCAGCGGAGGGACTAGCGGGAGATACGAGCAGTACTTC.